These 19 T cell receptor beta chains were sequenced from one sample in a study of T cells after yellow fever vaccination. TCRdb reprocessed the 5' RACE reads with MiXCR, giving one entry per CDR3 protein. The sample yields about 120,000 distinct CDR3 sequences, roughly 10% seen once. Sequences were derived from CD8+ T cells sorted from PBMCs, sampled on the day of the yellow fever booster vaccination. These receptors were obtained from a young man who received the YFV17D yellow fever vaccine.

The rearrangement links TRBV6-5 to TRBJ1-1; D is unclear. The CDR3 runs 10 residues. The ends were cut back, 8 bases at V and 8 bases at J, with 9 bases in the middle. Germline V gives CDR1 MNHEY, CDR2 SVGAGI. The CDR3 spells CASQGVEAFF. DNA of the CDR3: TGTGCCAGCCAAGGCGTAGAAGCTTTCTTT.

This clonotype was seen a handful of times. CDR3 bases: TGTGCCAGCAGAAGGATAGACAGTGAGTACGAGCAGTACGTC. Amino acid sequence: CASRRIDSEYEQYV. The V and J genes are TRBV6-2 or TRBV6-3 and TRBJ2-7; possible D gene TRBD1, 5 bases. The CDR3 is made up of 14 amino acids. Germline assignment: CDR1 MNHEY and CDR2 SVGEGT. V lost 6 bases and J 4 bases, leaving 16 bases between the germline ends.

This clonotype was observed a few times. V gene TRBV7-9 combines with J gene TRBJ2-1; 10 bases map to TRBD1. Trimming removed 1 base from V and 6 bases from J; junction bases left unmatched: 6. Germline assignment: CDR1 SEHNR and CDR2 FQNEAQ (reference sequence). The length of the CDR3 is 16 residues. The DNA for the CDR3 is TGTGCCAGCAGCTTAGGCCGGACAGGGGGAGTCAATGAGCAGTTCTTC. Its translation is CASSLGRTGGVNEQFF.

This chain joins TRBV28 and TRBJ2-7, with D unresolved. The CDR3 spans 16 residues. Trimming shortened V by 5 bases and J by 0 bases, and 17 bases separated the two germline ends. Germline V CDR1 and CDR2: MDHEN, SYDVKM. The CDR3 region is CASSGQWSESSYEQYF. As DNA, the CDR3 is TGTGCCAGCAGTGGGCAGTGGAGCGAGAGCTCCTACGAGCAGTACTTC.

V and J are TRBV7-9 and TRBJ2-7; 7 bases align to TRBD1. The CDR3 has 14 amino acids. J was trimmed by 3 bases and V by 5 bases; bases with no gene match: 7. Per the germline V gene, CDR1 is SEHNR and CDR2 is FQNEAQ (reference sequence). CDR3 sequence: CASSPRDSYYEQYV. In DNA form, the CDR3 reads TGTGCCAGCAGCCCCCGGGACAGCTACTACGAGCAGTACGTC.

This clonotype was seen repeatedly, ten times or more. The CDR3 region is CASRQGDNEQFF. CDR3 sequence (DNA): TGCGCCAGCAGGCAGGGGGACAATGAGCAGTTCTTC. This rearrangement joins TRBV5-1 to TRBJ2-1; 7 bases agree with TRBD1. Germline trimming cut 5 bases from V and 5 bases from J; bases unmatched to any gene: 1. This CDR3 region has 12 residues. Germline CDR1 reads SGHRS; CDR2 reads YFSETQ.

The V and J genes are TRBV27 and TRBJ2-2, with D possibly being TRBD1 (6 bases). CDR1 is MNHEY, CDR2 SMNVEV, per germline (reference sequence). The length of the CDR3 is 14 residues. V lost 6 bases, J lost 6 bases, and 14 bases lay in between. CDR3 sequence (DNA): TGTGCCAGCAGCTTTCAGGGGATACCCGGGGAGCTGTTTTTT. Its translation: CASSFQGIPGELFF.

The chain recombines TRBV12-3 or TRBV12-4 with TRBJ2-3; TRBD2 agrees at 11 bases. The length of the CDR3 is 15 residues. Germline trimming cut 5 bases from V and 3 bases from J; bases unmatched to any gene: 4. The chain's CDR3 is CASSGGTSGTDTQYF. The DNA for the CDR3 is TGTGCCAGCAGTGGGGGGACTAGCGGAACAGATACGCAGTATTTT.

This clonotype was counted a few times. This chain uses TRBV12-3 or TRBV12-4 with TRBJ2-3; TRBD2 matches 7 bases. After removal of 4 bases from V and 2 bases from J, the junction contained 3 bases not matched to a gene. The CDR3 covers 14 residues. CDR3 DNA sequence: TGTGCCAGCAGTTCGGGACTAACCACAGATACGCAGTATTTT. Amino acid sequence: CASSSGLTTDTQYF.

This clonotype came up a few times. The J gene is TRBJ2-3, the V gene TRBV3-1, with 10 bases that match TRBD1. The CDR3 has 15 amino acids. Trimming removed 4 bases from V and 6 bases from J; junction bases left unmatched: 7. Germline V CDR1 and CDR2: LGHDT, YNNKEL (reference sequence). The CDR3 sequence: CASSRSGTGEDTQYF. The DNA for the CDR3 is TGTGCCAGCAGCCGCTCCGGGACAGGGGAGGATACGCAGTATTTT.

The genes are TRBV15 and TRBJ2-5; the match to TRBD2 covers 8 bases. The CDR3 is made up of 16 amino acids. Trimming at V came to 0 bases and at J to 5 bases, leaving 8 bases not matched to a gene. Germline CDR1 and CDR2: LNHNV and YYDKDF (reference sequence). CDR3 sequence reads: CATSRDGGGPLETQYF. In DNA form, the CDR3 reads TGTGCCACCAGCAGAGATGGCGGGGGGCCTCTGGAGACCCAGTACTTC.

This clonotype showed up many times. The rearrangement joins TRBV4-3 to TRBJ2-7; the D call may be TRBD1 or TRBD2 (5 bases each). Trimming cost V 3 bases and J 9 bases, with 18 bases left between them. This CDR3 spans 14 amino acids. The germline V gene has CDR1 LGHNA and CDR2 YSLEER. The CDR3 is CASSHLAGTAVQYF. CDR3 coding DNA: TGCGCCAGCAGCCACCTAGCAGGGACCGCGGTGCAGTACTTC.

This clonotype was counted ten times or more. The gene calls are TRBV12-3 or TRBV12-4 and TRBJ2-3, with D possibly TRBD2 on 7 matching bases. Trimming took off 2 bases at V and 2 bases at J, with 17 bases between the two ends. The CDR3 sequence is 17 residues long. The DNA of the CDR3 is TGTGCCAGCAGTTTAATTGCGGGGGCACAGACCACAGATACGCAGTATTTT. This sequence encodes CASSLIAGAQTTDTQYF.

The chain has TRBV5-1 and TRBJ1-1; tentatively, D is TRBD1 (6 bases). The CDR3 is made up of 15 amino acids. V lost 3 bases and J 0 bases, leaving 12 bases between the germline ends. Germline V gene sequence: CDR1 SGHRS, CDR2 YFSETQ. CDR3 amino acids: CASSSYGTLNTEAFF. In DNA, the CDR3 is TGCGCCAGCAGCTCATACGGGACACTGAACACTGAAGCTTTCTTT.

This clonotype was found a few times. This sequence joins TRBV19 and TRBJ1-2, with D perhaps TRBD1 (6 bases). Germline V CDR1 and CDR2: LNHDA, SQIVND (reference sequence). There are 12 residues in the CDR3. V shed 8 bases and J shed 3 bases, with 10 bases lying between them. The CDR3 DNA reads as TGTGCCAGTCTCTCAGGGGACTATGGCTACACCTTC. This gives the protein CASLSGDYGYTF.

The chain employs TRBV7-6 and TRBJ2-1; D is undetermined. The CDR3 consists of 12 residues. Trimming took off 5 bases at V and 3 bases at J, with 5 bases between the two ends. The germline CDR1 and CDR2 sequences are SGHVS and FNYEAQ. CDR3 sequence reads: CASSLFYNEQFF. The CDR3 bases are TGTGCCAGCAGCCTCTTCTACAATGAGCAGTTCTTC.

This clonotype has a handful of counts. The chain employs TRBV20-1 and TRBJ2-7; no clear D gene. This CDR3 contains 14 residues. Germline-derived CDR1 and CDR2 are DFQATT and SNEGSKA (reference sequence). The V end lost 1 base, the J end lost 0 bases, and 10 bases lay between the germline ends. The CDR3 nucleotides are TGCAGTGCTAGAGGAACCCAGAACTCCTACGAGCAGTACGTC. Translating it yields CSARGTQNSYEQYV.

About this clonotype itself: An end of the junction does not agree with germline; a read error may underlie this. The chain combines TRBV29-1 with TRBJ1-2, with D perhaps matching TRBD1 (6 bases). This CDR3 has 12 residues. Germline CDR1 and CDR2: SQVTM and ANQGSEA. The CDR3 DNA reads as TGCAGCGCTGAAACAGGGACCCAGGGCTACACCTTC. This codes for CSAETGTQGYTF.

This clonotype was counted a few times. The chain is built from TRBV14 and TRBJ2-4; D not certain. Per the germline V gene, CDR1 is SGHDN and CDR2 is FVKESK. V was shortened by 1 base and J by 3 bases, with 10 bases between the two germline ends. There are 15 residues in the CDR3. CDR3 coding DNA: TGTGCCAGCAGCCAAGGTATCCCACTCAAAAACATTCAGTACTTC. The encoded protein is CASSQGIPLKNIQYF. Full variable domain (remainder filled in from reference TRBV14 and TRBJ2-4): EAGVTQFPSHSVIEKGQTVTLRCDPISGHDNLYWYRRVMGKEIKFLLHFVKESKQDESGMPNNRFLAERTGGTYSTLKVQPAELEDSGVYFCASSQGIPLKNIQYFGAGTRLSVL.